These T cell receptor beta chains were read from a single sample in a study of T cell responses to AZD1222 COVID-19 vaccine. The assay was immunoSEQ multiplex PCR, and TCRdb's table has in-frame clones only and misses some. The sample holds about 140,000 clones, about 82% seen once. This specimen was peripheral blood, taken 28 days after the second AZD1222 dose. These receptors all stem from an adult who received the AZD1222 COVID-19 vaccine. CDR3s include the opening cysteine and the closing phenylalanine or tryptophan. The D gene is left open where the match is weak. For some rows the clone size is stated as once, few or many, or as a class when expanded; others skip it.

CDR3nt: TGTGCCAGCAGGTCCTGGCGGGGGACCTCGAACACCGGGGAGCTGTTTTTT
CDR3aa: CASRSWRGTSNTGELFF
d_gene: TRBD2
j_gene: TRBJ2-2
v_gene: TRBV28
abundance: NA

CDR3nt: TGTGCCTGGACCCGGGACACCGACACTGAAGCTTTCTTT
CDR3aa: CAWTRDTDTEAFF
d_gene: NA
j_gene: TRBJ1-1
v_gene: TRBV30
abundance: NA

CDR3nt: TGTGCCAGCCGGTTACGGGACCCCAATTCACCCCTCCACTTT
CDR3aa: CASRLRDPNSPLHF
d_gene: NA
j_gene: TRBJ1-6
v_gene: TRBV6-5
abundance: NA

CDR3nt: TGCGCCAGCAGGACTAGCGGGGCTTACAATGAGCAGTTCTTC
CDR3aa: CASRTSGAYNEQFF
d_gene: TRBD2
j_gene: TRBJ2-1
v_gene: TRBV5-1
abundance: NA

CDR3nt: TGTGCCAGCTCGACGGGAAATTCACCCCTCCACTTT
CDR3aa: CASSTGNSPLHF
d_gene: NA
j_gene: TRBJ1-6
v_gene: TRBV3-1/TRBV3-2
abundance: NA

CDR3nt: TGTGCCAGCAGTGATGCGGTAGTTTACAGCAATGAGCAGTTCTTC
CDR3aa: CASSDAVVYSNEQFF
d_gene: NA
j_gene: TRBJ2-1
v_gene: TRBV6-1
abundance: few

CDR3nt: TGTGCCAGCATTGACACCACGGGGAACTATGGCTACACCTTC
CDR3aa: CASIDTTGNYGYTF
d_gene: NA
j_gene: TRBJ1-2
v_gene: TRBV2
abundance: NA

CDR3nt: TGTGCCAGCAGCTTAGTGGTTCGACAGCAAGAGACCCAGTACTTC
CDR3aa: CASSLVVRQQETQYF
d_gene: NA
j_gene: TRBJ2-5
v_gene: TRBV7-2
abundance: NA

CDR3nt: TGTGCCAGTAGCCGACAGGGGAATAATGAAAAACTGTTTTTT
CDR3aa: CASSRQGNNEKLFF
d_gene: TRBD1
j_gene: TRBJ1-4
v_gene: TRBV19
abundance: few

CDR3nt: TGTGCCAGCAGCTTAGGTTTGGGCACCACAGATACGCAGTATTTT
CDR3aa: CASSLGLGTTDTQYF
d_gene: NA
j_gene: TRBJ2-3
v_gene: TRBV7-9
abundance: NA

CDR3nt: TGTGCCAGCAGTTACCTAACTAGCGCCTCCACAGATACGCAGTATTTT
CDR3aa: CASSYLTSASTDTQYF
d_gene: TRBD2
j_gene: TRBJ2-3
v_gene: TRBV6-5
abundance: NA

CDR3nt: TGTGCCAGTAGCATCAACAGGGAGGGAAAGTACGAGCAGTACTTC
CDR3aa: CASSINREGKYEQYF
d_gene: NA
j_gene: TRBJ2-7
v_gene: TRBV19
abundance: NA

CDR3nt: TGTGCCAGCAGCATACGGGACAGCCTTGTCAATCAGCCCCAGCATTTT
CDR3aa: CASSIRDSLVNQPQHF
d_gene: TRBD1
j_gene: TRBJ1-5
v_gene: TRBV5-8
abundance: NA

CDR3nt: TGTGCCAGCAAACCCTCTTCTAGTTCAGATACGCAGTATTTT
CDR3aa: CASKPSSSSDTQYF
d_gene: NA
j_gene: TRBJ2-3
v_gene: TRBV9
abundance: NA

CDR3nt: TGTGCCAGCAGCTGGCCCGGGACAGCGAACACTGAAGCTTTCTTT
CDR3aa: CASSWPGTANTEAFF
d_gene: TRBD1
j_gene: TRBJ1-1
v_gene: TRBV5-4
abundance: few

CDR3nt: TGTGCCAGCAGCCAAGACGGTCGTGGGAGCACAGATACGCAGTATTTT
CDR3aa: CASSQDGRGSTDTQYF
d_gene: NA
j_gene: TRBJ2-3
v_gene: TRBV4-2
abundance: NA

CDR3nt: TGCAGCGTCGGACAGGGTCGGACCGGGGAGCTGTTTTTT
CDR3aa: CSVGQGRTGELFF
d_gene: TRBD1
j_gene: TRBJ2-2
v_gene: TRBV29-1
abundance: NA